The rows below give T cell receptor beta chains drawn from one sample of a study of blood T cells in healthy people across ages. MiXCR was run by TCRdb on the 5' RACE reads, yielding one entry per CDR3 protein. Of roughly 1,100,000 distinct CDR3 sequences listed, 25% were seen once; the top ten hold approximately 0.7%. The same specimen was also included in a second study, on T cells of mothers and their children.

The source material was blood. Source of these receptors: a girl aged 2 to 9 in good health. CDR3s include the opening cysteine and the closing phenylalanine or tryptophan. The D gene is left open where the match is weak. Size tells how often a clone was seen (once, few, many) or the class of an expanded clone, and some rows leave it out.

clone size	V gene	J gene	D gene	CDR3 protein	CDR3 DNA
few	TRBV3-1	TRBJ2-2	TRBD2	CASSQGWSGLAGGTGELFF	TGTGCCAGCAGCCAAGGATGGTCCGGGCTAGCGGGAGGCACCGGGGAGCTGTTTTTT
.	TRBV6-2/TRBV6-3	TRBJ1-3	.	CASLPYASVTNSGNTIYF	TGTGCCAGCCTTCCCTACGCGTCTGTGACCAACTCTGGAAACACCATATATTTT
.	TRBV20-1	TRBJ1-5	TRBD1	CSARDHDRGLPQHF	TGCAGTGCTAGAGATCACGACAGGGGTTTGCCCCAGCATTTT
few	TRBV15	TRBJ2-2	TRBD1	CATSEGTGTGELFF	TGTGCCACCAGCGAAGGGACAGGGACCGGGGAGCTGTTTTTT
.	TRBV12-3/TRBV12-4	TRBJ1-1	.	CASLWGSRNTEAFF	TGTGCCAGCCTCTGGGGATCCAGGAACACTGAAGCTTTCTTT
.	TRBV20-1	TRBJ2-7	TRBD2	CSATKLGVAGTYYEQYF	TGCAGTGCTACGAAATTGGGAGTAGCGGGGACCTACTACGAGCAGTACTTC
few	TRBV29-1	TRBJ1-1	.	CSIQLLNTEAFF	TGCAGCATTCAGCTGCTGAACACTGAAGCTTTCTTT
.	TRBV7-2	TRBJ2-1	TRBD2	CASSLEGGGGGNEQFF	TGTGCCAGCAGCTTAGAAGGTGGCGGGGGGGGAAATGAGCAGTTCTTC
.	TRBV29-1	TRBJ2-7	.	CSVEDPGTNYEQYF	TGCAGCGTTGAAGATCCTGGGACAAACTACGAGCAGTACTTC
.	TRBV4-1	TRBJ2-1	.	CASSQATISEQFF	TGCGCCAGCAGCCAAGCGACCATTTCTGAGCAGTTCTTC
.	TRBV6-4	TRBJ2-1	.	CASSDSTISEQFF	TGTGCCAGCAGTGACTCAACTATTAGTGAGCAGTTCTTC
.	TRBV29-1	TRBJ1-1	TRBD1	CSARQGGNTEAFF	TGCAGCGCCAGACAGGGGGGTAACACTGAAGCTTTCTTT
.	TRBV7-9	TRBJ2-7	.	CASSLGLRGLVYEQYF	TGTGCCAGCAGCTTGGGGCTCAGGGGTCTTGTGTACGAGCAGTACTTC